These 17 T cell receptor beta chains share one sample of origin, sequenced in a study of blood T cell repertoires in COVID-19. Only in-frame clones appear in the TCRdb table, and some are missing; sequencing was by immunoSEQ multiplex PCR. The table has over 130,000 clones, roughly four fifths seen once. Sequencing was done on a sample of peripheral blood. All receptors derive from a woman aged 80 or over with acute or convalescent COVID-19.

V gene TRBV13 combines with J gene TRBJ2-5; no firm D call. There are 16 residues in the CDR3. CDR1 is PRHDT, CDR2 FYEKMQ, per germline (reference sequence). V dropped 6 bases and J dropped 3 bases, with 20 bases sitting between them. In DNA, the CDR3 is TGTGCCAGCAGACTCCAGCCCGGCAAAGACAAAGAGACCCAGTACTTC. Amino acid sequence: CASRLQPGKDKETQYF.

The gene calls are TRBV19 and TRBJ1-2; 8 bases are shared with TRBD1. V trimming: 6 bases; J trimming: 0 bases; junction bases outside the gene matches: 6. The V gene's germline CDR1 is LNHDA and CDR2 SQIVND (reference sequence). The CDR3 totals 15 residues. CDR3 nucleotides: TGTGCCAGTAGGGGGACAGGAGATCCTAACTATGGCTACACCTTC. This codes for CASRGTGDPNYGYTF.

This chain joins TRBV11-2 and TRBJ2-3; TRBD2 matches at 9 bases. There are 16 residues in the CDR3. Germline lookup yields CDR1 SGHAT and CDR2 FQNNGV. The V gene end was trimmed by 1 base and the J gene end by 6 bases; junction bases not matched to a gene: 8. The DNA for the CDR3 is TGTGCCAGCAGCTTAGTCTGGCGGGGGGGAATCGATACGCAGTATTTT. Its translation is CASSLVWRGGIDTQYF.

J is TRBJ1-4 and V is TRBV5-1; D ambiguous. CDR1 is SGHRS, CDR2 YFSETQ, per germline. V gave up 2 bases and J gave up 4 bases, with 6 bases separating them. The CDR3 is 13 amino acids. Written as DNA, the CDR3 is TGCGCCAGCAGCTTTTCGGTTAATGAAAAACTGTTTTTT. Amino acids: CASSFSVNEKLFF.

In regard to this clone: The junction and the germline gene differ at one end; a read error may be behind it. J is TRBJ2-7 and V is TRBV13, with TRBD2 identical over 13 bases. The CDR3 sequence is 17 residues long. Per germline, CDR1 PRHDT and CDR2 FYEKMQ (reference sequence). CDR3 sequence (DNA): TGTGCCAGCAGCCTAGGACTAGCGGGGGCCTACTCCTACGAGCAGTACTTC. Protein sequence: CASSLGLAGAYSYEQYF.

V is TRBV28 and J is TRBJ1-3; TRBD1 matches 8 bases. The CDR3 runs to 12 residues. CDR1 MDHEN and CDR2 SYDVKM come from the germline V gene. The CDR3 protein is CVIQGEGNTIYF. As DNA, the CDR3 is TGTGTCATACAGGGGGAGGGAAACACCATATATTTT.

V is TRBV28 and J is TRBJ2-5, with D possibly matching TRBD2 (5 bases). The V end was cut by 2 bases, the J end by 1 base, with 14 bases between. Germline V gene lookup returns CDR1 MDHEN and CDR2 SYDVKM. The CDR3 is 16 residues long. CDR3 in amino acids: CASSLPGLGPQETQYF. The CDR3 DNA sequence: TGTGCCAGCAGTTTACCGGGGTTAGGGCCCCAAGAGACCCAGTACTTC.

A few counts support this clone. The CDR3 DNA is TGTGCCAGCAGCCAGCCCCCGGAGTGGGCCAACGTCCTGACTTTC. Its protein product is CASSQPPEWANVLTF. The chain has TRBV4-2 and TRBJ2-6; no reliable D call. The germline V gene has CDR1 LGHNA and CDR2 YNFKEQ. Trimming stripped 3 bases from V and 5 bases from J, with 11 bases between. This CDR3 has 15 residues.

Only a few counts were recorded for this clone. V usage is TRBV12-3 or TRBV12-4 and J usage is TRBJ2-5; TRBD1 aligns across 8 bases. V shed 7 bases and J 9 bases; nucleotides not matched to a gene: 7. CDR3 size: 12 residues. The CDR3: CASTTRTGSQYF. CDR3 DNA sequence: TGTGCCAGCACCACACGGACAGGGTCCCAGTACTTC.

This chain joins TRBV7-9 and TRBJ2-5; D might be TRBD2 (6 bases). This CDR3 comprises 14 residues. Germline V gene sequence: CDR1 SEHNR, CDR2 FQNEAQ (reference sequence). V was trimmed by 1 base and J by 1 base, leaving 7 bases between them. CDR3 residues: CASSLVSGQETQYF. The CDR3 nucleotides are TGTGCCAGCAGCTTAGTTAGCGGCCAAGAGACCCAGTACTTC.

Points on this clone: At one of its ends the junction is not consistent with the germline gene, which may arise from a read error. The V and J genes are TRBV12-3 or TRBV12-4 and TRBJ1-2; a weak D match, TRBD1 (5 bases). The CDR3 consists of 11 residues. The CDR3 DNA follows: TGTGCCAGCAGTTTAATGAGACAGTTCTTCTTC. It yields the protein CASSLMRQFFF.

J is TRBJ2-1 and V is TRBV3-1 (or the pseudogene TRBV3-2); the match to TRBD2 covers 8 bases. The CDR3 is made up of 17 amino acids. CDR1 is LGHDT, CDR2 YNNKEL, per germline (reference sequence). The J segment lost 0 bases and the V segment lost 5 bases, leaving 9 bases of the junction unmatched. Here the CDR3 DNA reads TGTGCCAGCAGCGCTCGGGGGGGGTGGAGCTCCTACAATGAGCAGTTCTTC. Its translation: CASSARGGWSSYNEQFF.

The chain couples TRBV20-1 to TRBJ1-1; no clear D. CDR3 length equals 11 residues. V lost 5 bases and J lost 7, with 11 bases in between. CDR1 is DFQATT, CDR2 SNEGSKA, per germline (reference sequence). The CDR3, as DNA: TGCAGTGCTCCCGGAGCTGTTGAAGCTTTCTTT. Amino acid sequence: CSAPGAVEAFF.

This clone has more than one count but fewer than ten. This rearrangement joins TRBV7-9 to TRBJ2-2; maybe TRBD1 (5 bases). This CDR3 is built from 17 residues. Trimming stripped 5 bases from V and 1 base from J, with 17 bases between. Germline V gene sequence: CDR1 SEHNR, CDR2 FQNEAQ (reference sequence). The chain's CDR3 is CASSPPPGKRNTGELFF. DNA for the CDR3: TGTGCCAGCAGCCCACCGCCAGGGAAGCGGAACACCGGGGAGCTGTTTTTT.

The rearrangement joins TRBV28 to TRBJ2-7; maybe TRBD2 (5 bases). Looked up from germline, CDR1 is MDHEN and CDR2 is SYDVKM. CDR3 length: 14 amino acids. Trimming removed 3 bases from V and 3 bases from J, with 12 bases in between. The CDR3 DNA reads as TGTGCCAGCAGTTTTTGGCGGACTTTCTACGAGCAGTACTTC. It yields the protein CASSFWRTFYEQYF.

V gene TRBV6-5 combines with J gene TRBJ1-1; D remains ambiguous. With 5 bases removed from V and 8 bases from J, the gap between germline ends came to 9 bases. Per germline, CDR1 MNHEY and CDR2 SVGAGI. The CDR3 is made up of 11 amino acids. CDR3 amino acids: CASSLQWEAFF. The CDR3 DNA sequence: TGTGCCAGCAGTCTTCAGTGGGAAGCTTTCTTT.

The rearrangement links TRBV5-1 to TRBJ1-2; D remains ambiguous. The CDR3 has 15 amino acids. Germline V gene sequence: CDR1 SGHRS, CDR2 YFSETQ. Trimming removed 2 bases from V and 6 bases from J, with 17 bases in between. CDR3 DNA: TGCGCCAGCAGCTTAGGGCCGGGAGCGGCGGATGGCTACACCTTC. Its translation: CASSLGPGAADGYTF.